The 24 T cell receptor beta chains below all came from one sample that was sequenced in a study of blood T cells in healthy people across ages (dated by TCRdb to between 2014 and 2017). The library came from 5' RACE. Reads for this sample came from an Illumina HiSeq 2500. A second PCR of roughly 7 to 12 cycles was run with a J-beta primer mix and a sample-barcoded 5' primer. Starting from the raw public reads, TCRdb applied fastp trimming at Q25, assembled clones with MiXCR and retained in-frame beta chains. Duplicate CDR3 protein sequences are folded into a single record with the most common DNA and genes. The sample profile shows about 1.5 million distinct CDR3 sequences; approximately 39% of them were found once. The ten largest make up around 4% of the sample. Sequencing was performed on blood. The receptors derive from a woman younger than 30 in good health.

This chain joins TRBV3-1 and TRBJ1-1; D is ambiguous. From germline, CDR1 is LGHDT and CDR2 YNNKEL (reference sequence). Trimming removed 0 bases from V and 0 bases from J, with 11 bases in between. The CDR3 spans 16 residues. The CDR3 sequence is CASSQDLAELNTEAFF. CDR3 coding DNA: TGTGCCAGCAGCCAAGATCTGGCGGAATTGAACACTGAAGCTTTCTTT. Variable domain in full (rest from reference TRBV3-1 and TRBJ1-1): DTAVSQTPKYLVTQMGNDKSIKCEQNLGHDTMYWYKQDSKKFLKIMFSYNNKELIINETVPNRFSPKSPDKAHLNLHINSLELGDSAVYFCASSQDLAELNTEAFFGQGTRLTVV.

V usage is TRBV6-5 and J usage is TRBJ2-1, with D hard to call. Trimming stripped 6 bases from V and 4 bases from J, with 16 bases between. CDR1 is MNHEY and CDR2 is SVGAGI in the germline V gene. This CDR3 has 15 amino acids. For the CDR3, the DNA is TGTGCCAGCAGCTACAGACCCGACCTTTACAATGAGCAGTTCTTC. As protein: CASSYRPDLYNEQFF.

This chain links TRBV5-1 with TRBJ1-4; D not resolved. The CDR3 has 14 amino acids. Trimming stripped 4 bases from V and 5 bases from J, with 12 bases between. Germline loops: CDR1 SGHRS, CDR2 YFSETQ. CDR3: CASSTGLSNEKLFF. CDR3 bases: TGCGCCAGCAGCACCGGACTGAGCAATGAAAAACTGTTTTTT.

This clonotype showed up just a few times. The V call is TRBV2, the J call TRBJ1-5; D ambiguous. V lost 3 bases, J lost 5 bases, and 11 bases lay in between. Per germline, CDR1 SNHLY and CDR2 FYNNEI. This CDR3 is 14 amino acids long. The CDR3, as DNA: TGTGCCAGCAGTGAGGTCCGGGGTGATCAGCCCCAGCATTTT. It is translated as CASSEVRGDQPQHF.

This clonotype was counted between two and nine times. The CDR3 DNA is TGTGCCAGCAGCGAGGACAGGCCTCAGCCCCAGCATTTT. This gives the protein CASSEDRPQPQHF. The gene calls are TRBV11-2 and TRBJ1-5, with 7 nucleotides matching TRBD1. CDR3 length equals 13 residues. Per the germline V gene, CDR1 is SGHAT and CDR2 is FQNNGV. Trimming removed 5 bases from V and 6 bases from J; junction bases left unmatched: 4.

This clonotype was seen only a few times. The rearrangement joins TRBV5-6 to TRBJ1-4; a possible D gene is TRBD1 (5 bases). CDR1 SGHDT and CDR2 YYEEEE come from the germline V gene. CDR3 size: 13 residues. Trimming took 8 bases from V and 8 from J, leaving 16 bases between them. This chain's CDR3 is CASSRDPGEKLFF. In DNA, the CDR3 is TGTGCCAGTTCACGGGACCCGGGGGAAAAACTGTTTTTT.

This clonotype occurred a few times. This chain connects TRBV27 to TRBJ1-1; 9 bases are a match to TRBD1. J gave up 4 bases and V 6 bases, and 3 bases lay outside the gene matches. There are 13 residues in the CDR3. Germline V lookup: CDR1 MNHEY, CDR2 SMNVEV (reference sequence). The DNA of the CDR3 is TGTGCCAGCAGCGGACAGGGGTTCACTGAAGCTTTCTTT. Encoded protein: CASSGQGFTEAFF.

This chain connects TRBV7-9 to TRBJ2-1; 10 positions match TRBD1. CDR3 length equals 15 residues. J lost 2 bases, V lost 7 bases, and 5 bases had no gene match. Per the germline V gene, CDR1 is SEHNR and CDR2 is FQNEAQ (reference sequence). The CDR3 reads CASIGDRGPYNEQFF. The CDR3 nucleotides read TGTGCCAGCATCGGGGACAGGGGCCCCTACAATGAGCAGTTCTTC.

In regard to this clonotype: A read error may produce the germline difference seen at one junction end. V and J are TRBV29-1 and TRBJ1-5; D is undetermined. Per the germline V gene, CDR1 is SQVTM and CDR2 is ANQGSEA. The CDR3 extends over 14 amino acids. CDR3 nucleotides: TGCGGCGTTGAGCTAGGGAGGGGCAATCAGCCCCAGCATTTT. Its translation is CGVELGRGNQPQHF.

A note on this clonotype: An end of the junction does not agree with germline; a read error may underlie this. V usage is TRBV5-6 and J usage is TRBJ2-7, with a possible D match to TRBD1 (5 bases). There are 15 residues in the CDR3. Germline lookup yields CDR1 SGHDT and CDR2 YYEEEE. This CDR3 reads CVSSLNPGRSYEQYF. In DNA form, the CDR3 reads TGTGTCAGCAGCTTGAACCCAGGGCGTTCCTACGAGCAGTACTTC.

This clonotype was detected a few times. The chain couples TRBV29-1 to TRBJ2-1, with 7 bases aligning to TRBD2. With V trimmed by 4 bases and J by 7 bases, 4 bases remained unmatched. The CDR3 totals 12 residues. From germline, CDR1 is SQVTM and CDR2 ANQGSEA. The CDR3 DNA reads as TGCAGCGTTGGGGCTAGCGGAAATGAGCAGTTCTTC. As protein: CSVGASGNEQFF.

The table lists this clonotype with a count of one. V usage is TRBV5-6 and J usage is TRBJ1-1; D may be TRBD1 (5 bases). The CDR3 runs 14 residues. CDR1 SGHDT and CDR2 YYEEEE come from the germline V gene. The V end was cut by 3 bases, the J end by 4 bases, with 13 bases between. CDR3 region: CASSWRGSGTEAFF. CDR3 sequence (DNA): TGTGCCAGCAGCTGGCGGGGGTCCGGCACTGAAGCTTTCTTT.

This rearrangement joins TRBV12-3 or TRBV12-4 to TRBJ2-5, with unresolved D. Trimming shortened V by 3 bases and J by 11 bases, and 16 bases separated the two germline ends. The CDR3 consists of 13 residues. In DNA form, the CDR3 reads TGTGCCAGCAGTTTGGGGTCCAACTACGTGCAGTACTTC. The encoded protein is CASSLGSNYVQYF.

The chain joins TRBV7-2 to TRBJ2-7; 8 bases line up with TRBD2. The CDR3 loop spans 18 amino acids. V was clipped by 2 bases and J by 2 bases; unmatched bases: 14. Germline assignment: CDR1 SGHTA and CDR2 FQGNSA. CDR3 in DNA: TGTGCCAGCAGCTTACGGAAGCTCTCTCTAGCGGGCGCCTACGAGCAGTACTTC. Its translation: CASSLRKLSLAGAYEQYF.

This clonotype has a handful of counts. This chain links TRBV13 with TRBJ2-1; D gene uncertain. Trimming removed 10 bases from V and 4 bases from J, with 8 bases in between. CDR3 length: 11 amino acids. CDR1 and CDR2 from the germline V gene are PRHDT and FYEKMQ (reference sequence). The CDR3 sequence: CATLPYNEQFF. DNA for the CDR3: TGTGCCACCCTACCTTACAATGAGCAGTTCTTC.

This clonotype was observed a handful of times. This chain's CDR3 is CSARSRTPEQYF. In nucleotides, the CDR3 is TGCAGTGCTAGGAGCCGGACTCCTGAGCAGTACTTC. The V and J genes are TRBV20-1 and TRBJ2-5; D may be TRBD2 (5 bases). CDR3 size: 12 residues. Germline V gene sequence: CDR1 DFQATT, CDR2 SNEGSKA (reference sequence). V was pared by 3 bases and J by 11 bases, with 16 bases between.

V gene TRBV27 combines with J gene TRBJ2-7; TRBD2 is a possible D gene (6 bases). The CDR3 spans 16 residues. From germline, CDR1 is MNHEY and CDR2 SMNVEV (reference sequence). The V and J ends lost 4 bases and 7 bases respectively, with 23 bases between them. DNA of the CDR3: TGTGCCAGCAGTTCGGGGTTCGGGGGACTGGGGGTTGAGCAGTACTTC. Protein product: CASSSGFGGLGVEQYF.

V is TRBV7-2 and J is TRBJ1-2, with TRBD1 matching over 7 bases. Germline loops: CDR1 SGHTA, CDR2 FQGNSA. The CDR3 runs to 15 residues. Trimming removed 1 base from V and 2 bases from J; junction bases left unmatched: 4. For the CDR3, the DNA is TGTGCCAGCAGCTTAGGAACAGGGGTGAACTATGGCTACACCTTC. It specifies CASSLGTGVNYGYTF.

This clonotype was detected only once. This sequence joins TRBV20-1 and TRBJ2-5; tentatively, D is TRBD2 (6 bases). Trimming stripped 3 bases from V and 4 bases from J, with 12 bases between. CDR1 and CDR2 from the germline V gene are DFQATT and SNEGSKA (reference sequence). The CDR3 runs 13 residues. Written as DNA, the CDR3 is TGCAGTGCTAGGCCTCTAGCGTTAGAGACCCAGTACTTC. Encoded protein: CSARPLALETQYF.

This chain links TRBV27 with TRBJ2-1, with 8 bases matching TRBD1. Germline-derived CDR1 and CDR2 are MNHEY and SMNVEV (reference sequence). V dropped 0 bases and J dropped 0; count of bases not matched to a gene: 7. The CDR3 has 18 amino acids. The CDR3: CASSLSRTGPSSYNEQFF. In DNA form, the CDR3 reads TGTGCCAGCAGTTTATCGAGGACAGGGCCAAGCTCCTACAATGAGCAGTTCTTC.

In its sample, this clonotype was seen a few times. V and J are TRBV2 and TRBJ2-1, with TRBD2 as a possible D gene (6 bases). The CDR3 has 17 residues. The germline V gene encodes CDR1 SNHLY and CDR2 FYNNEI. V lost 1 base and J 4 bases, leaving 17 bases between the germline ends. In DNA, the CDR3 is TGTGCCAGCAGTGAAGGAGGGTGGGGGGAGTGGTACAATGAGCAGTTCTTC. This translates into CASSEGGWGEWYNEQFF. Full variable domain (remainder filled in from reference TRBV2 and TRBJ2-1): EPEVTQTPSHQVTQMGQEVILRCVPISNHLYFYWYRQILGQKVEFLVSFYNNEISEKSEIFDDQFSVERPDGSNFTLKIRSTKLEDSAMYFCASSEGGWGEWYNEQFFGPGTRLTVL.

Notes on this clonotype: Relative to the germline gene, one junction end is altered; a read error may explain this. The V call is TRBV29-1, the J call TRBJ1-1; no reliable D call. Germline assignment: CDR1 SQVTM and CDR2 ANQGSEA. The CDR3 consists of 13 residues. The CDR3 bases are TGCAGCGTTGCCCACTTGGTTAACACTGAAACTTTCTTT. It translates to CSVAHLVNTETFF.

This sequence joins TRBV9 and TRBJ2-1; TRBD2 matches at 11 bases. V lost 3 bases and J lost 10; bases outside the gene matches: 12. This CDR3 is built from 16 residues. Germline values: CDR1 SGDLS, CDR2 YYNGEE. The CDR3 DNA reads as TGTGCCAGCAGCGGATCCGGGACTAGCGGTAAATTGGAGCAGTTCTTC. This sequence encodes CASSGSGTSGKLEQFF.

This clonotype came up a few times. The J gene is TRBJ2-1, the V gene TRBV12-5; 7 bases line up with TRBD1. The CDR3 is 16 amino acids. CDR1 is LGHNT, CDR2 FRNRAP, per germline. V lost 4 bases and J lost 7; bases outside the gene matches: 13. The CDR3 bases are TGTGCTAGTGGTTCCGGACAGGCTGTCACGGGGAATGAGCAGTTCTTC. It encodes CASGSGQAVTGNEQFF.